The 17 T cell receptor beta chains listed next were all sequenced from one sample in a study of T cells in Graves' hyperthyroidism and ophthalmopathy. The CDR3 regions of TCR beta were amplified from RNA transcripts. HTBI primers were used for first-round RT-PCR of the TCR CDR3. Using its own MiXCR run on the multiplex PCR reads, TCRdb lists one record per CDR3 protein. The data hold hundreds of thousands of distinct CDR3 sequences, with over 40% observed a single time. The source material was peripheral blood or thyroid tissue (not recorded which). These receptors originate from an adult man with Graves' disease, either hyperthyroidism or ophthalmopathy (not recorded which).

With regard to this clonotype: A much larger clone sits a single nucleotide away, making a read error possible. The rearrangement uses TRBV6-1 and TRBJ1-2; D perhaps matches TRBD1 (5 bases). Germline CDR1 MNHNS, CDR2 SASEGT. The CDR3 is 13 amino acids. V shed 3 bases and J shed 2 bases, with 7 bases lying between them. This CDR3 is CASSDNRNYGYTF. In nucleotides, the CDR3 is TGTGCCAGCAGTGATAACAGGAACTATGGCTACACCTTC.

This clonotype occurred many times. The chain employs TRBV10-1 and TRBJ1-3, with unresolved D. The length of the CDR3 is 14 residues. The V and J ends lost 0 bases and 6 bases respectively, with 9 bases between them. Per germline, CDR1 WNHNN and CDR2 SYGVQD (reference sequence). The CDR3 DNA follows: TGCGCCAGCAGTGAGTCTGGTCGAGAAAACACCATATATTTT. Amino acids: CASSESGRENTIYF.

Here the CDR3 reads CASRDRAGTQYF. CDR3 DNA: TGTGCCAGCAGGGACAGGGCGGGGACCCAGTACTTC. The chain is built from TRBV2 and TRBJ2-5; TRBD1 agrees at 8 bases. Germline V gene sequence: CDR1 SNHLY, CDR2 FYNNEI. This CDR3 contains 12 residues. J lost 7 bases, V lost 6 bases, and 4 bases had no gene match.

V usage is TRBV20-1 and J usage is TRBJ2-7, with TRBD2 matching over 10 bases. Germline CDR1 DFQATT, CDR2 SNEGSKA (reference sequence). Trimming cost V 5 bases and J 3 bases; bases outside gene matches: 7. The CDR3 contains 14 residues. CDR3 nucleotide sequence: TGCAGTGCTGGGGCTAGCGGGAGTTACTACGAGCAGTACTTC. This gives the protein CSAGASGSYYEQYF.

With respect to this clonotype: Its ends do not fully match the called genes, so a read error is possible. This rearrangement joins TRBV7-3 to TRBJ2-7; D could derive from TRBD1 or TRBD2 (5 bases each). This CDR3 region has 14 residues. Germline V gene lookup returns CDR1 SGHTA and CDR2 FQGTGA. As DNA, the CDR3 is TGCGCCAGCAGCGCCCGGGACGGAGAATACGACCAGTACTTC. Protein product: CASSARDGEYDQYF.

This clonotype was recorded many times. The chain employs TRBV7-2 and TRBJ1-1; D not resolved. Trimming left V 4 bases short and J 5 bases short, with 20 bases between. Germline V lookup: CDR1 SGHTA, CDR2 FQGNSA. The CDR3 sequence is 16 residues long. CDR3 sequence reads: CASSSRPSDRWTEAFF. CDR3 in DNA: TGTGCCAGCAGCTCACGTCCGTCGGACCGGTGGACTGAAGCTTTCTTT.

This clonotype showed up just a few times. This rearrangement joins TRBV20-1 to TRBJ1-1; D is uncertain. Germline V gene sequence: CDR1 DFQATT, CDR2 SNEGSKA (reference sequence). Trimming stripped 2 bases from V and 7 bases from J, with 11 bases between. CDR3 size: 12 residues. The CDR3 DNA reads as TGCAGTGCTAGACCCCCTGGAAGTGAAGCTTTCTTT. This sequence encodes CSARPPGSEAFF.

This chain joins TRBV6-1 and TRBJ1-2; 7 bases align to TRBD1. CDR1 MNHNS and CDR2 SASEGT come from the germline V gene. The ends lost 6 bases at V and 0 bases at J; junction bases unmatched: 13. The CDR3 has 17 amino acids. The CDR3, as DNA: TGTGCCAGCAGGCTCACTAGCGGGGGGACAGCTAACTATGGCTACACCTTC. Amino acids: CASRLTSGGTANYGYTF.

This chain connects TRBV9 to TRBJ2-5; 14 bases agree with TRBD2. This CDR3 has 17 residues. Germline CDR1 is SGDLS and CDR2 is YYNGEE. Losses at the gene ends were 4 bases for V and 5 bases for J; bases not matched to a gene: 10. CDR3 residues: CASSLGGLAGEDETQYF. The DNA for the CDR3 is TGTGCCAGCAGCTTGGGGGGACTAGCGGGGGAAGACGAGACCCAGTACTTC.

V and J are TRBV19 and TRBJ1-2; D gene ambiguous. From germline, CDR1 is LNHDA and CDR2 SQIVND (reference sequence). Trimming pared 0 bases from V and 4 bases from J, leaving 21 bases between. The CDR3 sequence is 18 residues long. The CDR3 bases are TGTGCCAGTAGTATAGATCTTTTCCGGCGTCAACGCTTCTATGGCTACACCTTC. Translating gives CASSIDLFRRQRFYGYTF.

This clonotype has a count of ten or more. The CDR3 sequence is CASSGTVTYEQYF. In DNA form, the CDR3 reads TGTGCCAGCAGCGGGACGGTGACCTACGAGCAGTACTTC. The chain carries TRBV2 and TRBJ2-7; perhaps D is TRBD1 or TRBD2 (5 bases each). Germline CDR1 is SNHLY and CDR2 is FYNNEI. The CDR3 extends over 13 amino acids. V was trimmed by 6 bases and J by 2 bases, leaving 11 bases between them. Full variable domain (rest looked up from reference TRBV2 and TRBJ2-7): EPEVTQTPSHQVTQMGQEVILRCVPISNHLYFYWYRQILGQKVEFLVSFYNNEISEKSEIFDDQFSVERPDGSNFTLKIRSTKLEDSAMYFCASSGTVTYEQYFGPGTRLTVT.

This chain connects TRBV7-2 to TRBJ1-1; D is possibly TRBD1 (6 bases). V was clipped by 6 bases and J by 0 bases, with 14 bases between them. The CDR3 contains 15 residues. Germline V gene sequence: CDR1 SGHTA, CDR2 FQGNSA. DNA of the CDR3: TGTGCCAGCAGACCGCCGGGACATTTGAACACTGAAGCTTTCTTT. Its protein is CASRPPGHLNTEAFF.

This clonotype was observed a handful of times. It is likely a read error, because the conserved phenylalanine at the end of the CDR3 is missing. It is unclear where the CDR3 begins or ends on the DNA, so no DNA is shown, and the CDR3 is as TCRdb lists it. The V and J genes are TRBV15 and TRBJ1-6. The CDR3 is 8 amino acids in total, end residues counted. The germline gives CDR1 LNHNV, CDR2 YYDKDF (reference sequence). The CDR3 here is CATSSSAT.

This clonotype has at least ten counts. This chain links TRBV6-1 with TRBJ2-7, with TRBD1 matching over 11 bases. Looked up from germline, CDR1 is MNHNS and CDR2 is SASEGT. Losses at the gene ends were 10 bases for V and 5 bases for J; bases not matched to a gene: 13. The CDR3 is 15 residues long. CDR3 amino acids: CAINSRDRGIDEQYF. In nucleotides, the CDR3 is TGTGCCATCAACTCCCGGGACAGGGGGATCGACGAGCAGTACTTC.

This chain links TRBV30 with TRBJ1-5; no definite D call. The CDR3 is made up of 14 amino acids. Germline CDR1 and CDR2: GTSNPN and SVGIG (reference sequence). V shed 0 bases and J shed 2 bases, with 8 bases lying between them. The CDR3 nucleotides are TGTGCCTGGAGTGTAGGGCACGGCAATCAGCCCCAGCATTTT. This gives the protein CAWSVGHGNQPQHF. Full variable domain (rest looked up from reference TRBV30 and TRBJ1-5): SQTIHQWPATLVQPVGSPLSLECTVEGTSNPNLYWYRQAAGRGLQLLFYSVGIGQISSEVPQNLSASRPQDRQFILSSKKLLLSDSGFYLCAWSVGHGNQPQHFGDGTRLSIL.

This clonotype showed up just a few times. The V gene is TRBV7-9, the J gene TRBJ2-7; 7 nucleotides match TRBD2. Germline CDR1 reads SEHNR; CDR2 reads FQNEAQ (reference sequence). The CDR3 contains 14 residues. V lost 1 base to trimming and J lost 6 bases; unmatched junction nucleotides: 6. The CDR3 sequence is CASSLVGTTPEQYF. In DNA form, the CDR3 reads TGTGCCAGCAGCTTAGTTGGGACTACCCCCGAGCAGTACTTC.

This clonotype was seen a handful of times. V usage is TRBV9 and J usage is TRBJ1-1, with unresolved D. In germline, CDR1 is SGDLS, CDR2 YYNGEE. Trimming stripped 5 bases from V and 4 bases from J, with 27 bases between. This CDR3 is built from 18 residues. CDR3 in amino acids: CASSRDQELVSGRTEAFF. The CDR3 nucleotides read TGTGCCAGCAGTCGCGACCAGGAGTTGGTATCTGGACGCACTGAAGCTTTCTTT. The whole variable domain, filled in from reference TRBV9 and TRBJ1-1, reads DSGVTQTPKHLITATGQRVTLRCSPRSGDLSVYWYQQSLDQGLQFLIQYYNGEERAKGNILERFSAQQFPDLHSELNLSSLELGDSALYFCASSRDQELVSGRTEAFFGQGTRLTVV.